These 14 T cell receptor beta chains originate from one sample sequenced in a study of blood T cells in healthy people across ages. Sample-barcoded 5' priming and a J-beta primer mix drove a second PCR of roughly 6 to 12 cycles. TCRdb re-derived calls from the 5' RACE reads in MiXCR, one entry per CDR3 protein. The sample has some 1.5 million distinct CDR3 sequences, 35% to 45% seen once. The material sequenced was blood. The origin of the receptors is a young woman in good health.

This clonotype was counted a few times. J is TRBJ2-1 and V is TRBV21-1; TRBD1, the D gene given by the table, was not confirmed from the DNA. TRBV21-1 is deemed a pseudogene. This CDR3 comprises 16 residues. CDR3 coding DNA: TGTGCCAGCAGCAAAGCGGTGGCGGGAGAGGGGAATGAGCAGTTCTTC. As protein: CASSKAVAGEGNEQFF.

This clonotype has ten or more counts. The chain employs TRBV7-9 and TRBJ1-1; no reliable D call. In germline, CDR1 is SEHNR, CDR2 FQNEAQ (reference sequence). CDR3 length equals 13 residues. V was clipped by 5 bases and J by 0 bases, with 7 bases between them. The CDR3 DNA sequence: TGTGCCAGCAGCGATCGGGTGAACACTGAAGCTTTCTTT. Protein product: CASSDRVNTEAFF.

The chain links TRBV7-2 to TRBJ2-3; 11 bases agree with TRBD2. The V gene's germline CDR1 is SGHTA and CDR2 FQGNSA. The CDR3 is made up of 17 amino acids. The junction had 12 bases not matched to a gene; V was cut back by 4 bases and J by 6 bases. For the CDR3, the DNA is TGTGCCAGCAGCTCCCAAAGTAGCGGGAGGGGCCCCGATACGCAGTATTTT. The encoded protein is CASSSQSSGRGPDTQYF.

V is TRBV5-1 and J is TRBJ2-1; D is perhaps TRBD2 (5 bases). The germline gives CDR1 SGHRS, CDR2 YFSETQ. The CDR3 loop spans 13 amino acids. V was cut by 4 bases and J by 3 bases, with 8 bases left in between. The CDR3 DNA reads TGCGCCAGCAGCCTGACTAACTACAATGAGCAGTTCTTC. It translates to CASSLTNYNEQFF.

There are a few counts of this clonotype. The chain carries TRBV7-2 and TRBJ2-1; 7 bases match TRBD1. The J call may be incorrect, as the DNA end agrees better with TRBJ2-7. The germline V gene has CDR1 SGHTA and CDR2 FQGNSA. CDR3 size: 14 residues. This chain's CDR3 is CASSRGQTYNEQYF. CDR3 nucleotides: TGTGCCAGCAGCAGGGGACAGACCTACAATGAGCAGTACTTC.

CDR3 sequence reads: CASSLEAGYSYNEQFF. DNA of the CDR3: TGCGCCAGCAGCTTGGAGGCCGGTTACTCCTACAATGAGCAGTTCTTC. V usage is TRBV5-1 and J usage is TRBJ2-1; D unresolved. The V gene lost 0 bases and the J gene lost 0 bases, with 10 bases spanning the gap. Per the germline V gene, CDR1 is SGHRS and CDR2 is YFSETQ. This CDR3 is 16 amino acids long.

This chain joins TRBV4-2 and TRBJ2-1; TRBD1 or TRBD2 may be the D gene (5 bases each). The CDR3 has 15 amino acids. The V gene's germline CDR1 is LGHNA and CDR2 YNFKEQ. The ends were cut back, 0 bases at V and 13 bases at J, with 19 bases in the middle. This CDR3 is CASSQEWGIGETQFF. DNA for the CDR3: TGTGCCAGCAGCCAAGAATGGGGGATAGGGGAGACCCAGTTCTTC.

This clonotype was observed a handful of times. V and J are TRBV20-1 and TRBJ2-1; TRBD2 matches 10 bases. V shed 6 bases, J shed 5 bases, and the junction held 7 bases outside the gene matches. This CDR3 comprises 14 residues. Germline assignment: CDR1 DFQATT and CDR2 SNEGSKA (reference sequence). CDR3 sequence: CSASLSGGNNEQFF. CDR3 sequence (DNA): TGCAGTGCCTCCCTTAGCGGGGGGAACAATGAGCAGTTCTTC.

This chain uses TRBV5-1 with TRBJ2-1; TRBD1 matches at 10 bases. Germline V CDR1 and CDR2: SGHRS, YFSETQ. The CDR3 sequence is 14 residues long. Unmatched junction bases numbered 7, after V lost 5 bases and J lost 8 bases. CDR3: CASRETGGADEQFF. The CDR3 DNA is TGCGCCAGCAGGGAGACAGGGGGCGCGGATGAGCAGTTCTTC.

The V call is TRBV28, the J call TRBJ1-6, with TRBD1 as a possible D gene (5 bases). Germline V gene data show CDR1 as MDHEN and CDR2 as SYDVKM. The CDR3 contains 15 residues. Trimming took 4 bases from V and 10 from J, leaving 17 bases between them. CDR3 loop: CASSSDSQLRSPLHF. The CDR3 nucleotides read TGTGCCAGCAGTTCAGACAGCCAGTTGCGGTCACCCCTCCACTTT.

This chain uses TRBV27 with TRBJ2-5; no definite D call. Germline V gene lookup returns CDR1 MNHEY and CDR2 SMNVEV (reference sequence). The CDR3 contains 14 residues. Trimming shortened V by 5 bases and J by 1 base, and 11 bases separated the two germline ends. The CDR3 DNA follows: TGTGCCAGCAGTGTATTGGTGGGCCAAGAGACCCAGTACTTC. Translation: CASSVLVGQETQYF.

This chain connects TRBV20-1 to TRBJ1-5; D unclear. The CDR3 runs 14 residues. V dropped 0 bases and J dropped 5 bases, with 11 bases sitting between them. Germline V gives CDR1 DFQATT, CDR2 SNEGSKA (reference sequence). The CDR3 DNA sequence: TGCAGTGCTAGAGATAGGGCGGGTCATCAGCCCCAGCATTTT. This encodes CSARDRAGHQPQHF.

The chain recombines TRBV7-3 with TRBJ1-2, with no clear D. Trimming removed 4 bases from V and 6 bases from J, with 15 bases in between. The CDR3 extends over 14 amino acids. Germline V gene lookup returns CDR1 SGHTA and CDR2 FQGTGA. The CDR3 region has the DNA TGTGCCAGCAGCTCTCCTGGAGAAATAGATGGCTACACCTTC. Translation: CASSSPGEIDGYTF.

A note on this clonotype: One end of the junction does not line up with germline, which may come from a read error. This rearrangement joins TRBV6-5 to TRBJ1-2; a weak D match, TRBD1 (6 bases). CDR3 length: 14 amino acids. The germline V gene has CDR1 MNHEY and CDR2 SVGAGI. The CDR3 DNA sequence: TGTGCCAGCAGTTACTCGATAGGGGGGGATGGCTGCACCTTC. Its protein product is CASSYSIGGDGCTF.